One sample yielded the 18 T cell receptor beta chains listed below, sequenced in a study of molecular identifiers for immune sequencing clone quantification. TCRdb re-analysed the PCR reads in MiXCR, keeping a single row per CDR3 protein. This sample has about 640,000 distinct CDR3 sequences, with about 20% found just once. Sequenced material: naive CD8+ T cells from blood, with Jurkat cell RNA spiked in. Subset meaning: FACS-sorted CD8+CD4-CCR7+CD45RA+ naive T cells. The receptors were sampled from a human donor in good health. Some libraries in this study had Jurkat cell RNA spiked in.

This clonotype was detected many times. The rearrangement links TRBV12-3 or TRBV12-4 to TRBJ2-5; possibly TRBD1 or TRBD2 for D (6 bases each). This CDR3 has 16 residues. With 2 bases removed from V and 1 base from J, the gap between germline ends came to 14 bases. The CDR3 nucleotides are TGTGCCAGCAGTTTACTCCAGGGGAGGCCCCAAGAGACCCAGTACTTC. Amino acids: CASSLLQGRPQETQYF.

This clonotype was recorded many times. This chain links TRBV28 with TRBJ2-3; D uncertain. Germline V gene sequence: CDR1 MDHEN, CDR2 SYDVKM. The CDR3 totals 15 residues. Trimming removed 2 bases from V and 2 bases from J, with 11 bases in between. The CDR3 DNA follows: TGTGCCAGCAGTTTAGAGGCACCAGACACAGATACGCAGTATTTT. It specifies CASSLEAPDTDTQYF.

About this clonotype itself: The junction does not match germline at one end; this may be a read error. This chain uses TRBV20-1 with TRBJ2-7; 13 positions match TRBD2. The germline CDR1 and CDR2 sequences are DFQATT and SNEGSKA (reference sequence). The CDR3 length is 15 residues. The CDR3 DNA is TGCAGTGCTAGAGAGGGACTAGCGGGATTCTACGAGCGGTACTTC. Residues: CSAREGLAGFYERYF.

This clonotype showed up many times. This chain links TRBV5-4 with TRBJ2-2; D may correspond to TRBD1 or TRBD2 (6 bases each). The V end was cut by 4 bases, the J end by 3 bases, with 16 bases between. This CDR3 comprises 16 residues. Germline CDR1 is SGHNT and CDR2 is YYREEE (reference sequence). DNA for the CDR3: TGTGCCAGCAGCCCGATGGGGGGCATAGACACCGGGGAGCTGTTTTTT. This encodes CASSPMGGIDTGELFF.

This clonotype was seen only a few times. The CDR3 DNA follows: TGCGCCAGCAGCCAGGAGTATCGGGAAGGATACTACGAGCAGTACTTC. This gives the protein CASSQEYREGYYEQYF. This chain connects TRBV4-1 to TRBJ2-7; tentative D call: TRBD2 (5 bases). Trimming cost V 3 bases and J 3 bases, with 18 bases left between them. Germline V CDR1 and CDR2: MGHRA, YSYEKL. The CDR3 is 16 amino acids.

Of note for this clonotype: A read error may explain this, as a much larger clone is one base away. The chain uses TRBV7-9 and TRBJ2-1; the match to TRBD1 covers 10 bases. Looked up from germline, CDR1 is SEHNR and CDR2 is FQNEAQ (reference sequence). The CDR3 has 15 amino acids. Losses at the gene ends were 5 bases for V and 8 bases for J; bases not matched to a gene: 9. DNA of the CDR3: TGTGCCAGCAGCCCTAGACAGGGGGCTTGGGATGAGCAGTTCTTC. This encodes CASSPRQGAWDEQFF.

There are a few counts of this clonotype. A much bigger clone sits one base away, suggesting this may be a read error. The chain links TRBV7-2 to TRBJ1-5; maybe TRBD1 (6 bases). CDR1 is SGHTA, CDR2 FQGNSA, per germline. The CDR3 consists of 15 residues. The CDR3 loop reads CASSFWDMGNQPQRF. Written as DNA, the CDR3 is TGTGCCAGCAGCTTCTGGGACATGGGAAATCAGCCCCAGCGTTTT.

The chain has TRBV15 and TRBJ2-3; no clear D. V gave up 0 bases and J gave up 6 bases, with 4 bases separating them. The CDR3 contains 12 residues. Germline V lookup: CDR1 LNHNV, CDR2 YYDKDF (reference sequence). This CDR3 is CATSRDSDTQYF. In DNA, the CDR3 is TGTGCCACCAGCAGAGATTCCGATACGCAGTATTTT.

This clonotype appeared once. This could be a read error, since a much larger clone is one nucleotide away. The chain uses TRBV4-1 and TRBJ2-7, with 7 positions matching TRBD1. The length of the CDR3 is 16 residues. CDR1 and CDR2 from the germline V gene are MGHRA and YSYEKL. The CDR3 DNA reads TGCGCCAGCAACCAACACCCGGCAGGGGGACCCTACGAGCAGTACTTC. Its protein is CASNQHPAGGPYEQYF.

This chain links TRBV19 with TRBJ2-7; 7 bases match TRBD1. The CDR3 runs 15 residues. The V and J ends lost 3 bases and 3 bases, in that order; junction bases with no gene match: 8. CDR1 and CDR2 from the germline V gene are LNHDA and SQIVND (reference sequence). The CDR3 coding sequence is TGTGCCAGTAGTATTCGAGGGGACAGTAACTACGAGCAGTACTTC. It is translated as CASSIRGDSNYEQYF.

This clonotype was detected many times. The chain uses TRBV29-1 and TRBJ2-3; 7 bases align to TRBD1. CDR3 size: 16 residues. V was pared by 0 bases and J by 2 bases, with 8 bases of the junction left unmatched. In germline, CDR1 is SQVTM, CDR2 ANQGSEA. The CDR3 DNA sequence: TGCAGCGTTGAAGACGGGGACAGAGAGCCCACAGATACGCAGTATTTT. This gives the protein CSVEDGDREPTDTQYF.

This clonotype was found many times. J is TRBJ2-4 and V is TRBV5-6, with D unclear. The CDR3 runs 16 residues. V was cut by 4 bases and J by 0 bases, with 14 bases left in between. The germline V gene has CDR1 SGHDT and CDR2 YYEEEE. DNA of the CDR3: TGTGCCAGCAGCCCCCTGGGCAGCTTAGCCAAAAACATTCAGTACTTC. Amino acids: CASSPLGSLAKNIQYF. The full variable domain, rest sourced from reference TRBV5-6 and TRBJ2-4, is DAGVTQSPTHLIKTRGQQVTLRCSPKSGHDTVSWYQQALGQGPQFIFQYYEEEERQRGNFPDRFSGHQFPNYSSELNVNALLLGDSALYLCASSPLGSLAKNIQYFGAGTRLSVL.

J is TRBJ1-1 and V is TRBV9, with D possibly matching TRBD1 (6 bases). With 4 bases removed from V and 2 bases from J, the gap between germline ends came to 24 bases. CDR1 is SGDLS, CDR2 YYNGEE, per germline. This CDR3 is built from 18 residues. CDR3 region: CASSPGIRGTSPNTEAFF. The CDR3, as DNA: TGTGCCAGCAGCCCTGGAATTAGGGGGACTTCCCCCAACACTGAAGCTTTCTTT.

Turning to this clonotype: This may be a read error: a much more frequent sequence differs by one nucleotide. V gene TRBV14 combines with J gene TRBJ2-2; a possible D gene is TRBD2 (5 bases). CDR1 SGHDN and CDR2 FVKESK come from the germline V gene. The CDR3 loop spans 15 amino acids. Here the CDR3 reads CASSQSTRNTGEPFF. The CDR3 DNA reads as TGTGCCAGCAGCCAGTCGACTCGAAACACCGGGGAGCCGTTTTTT.

Regarding this clonotype: Being one base from a much bigger clone, this may be a read error. The chain's CDR3 is CASSQGGQGVLAPHF. As DNA, the CDR3 is TGCGCCAGCAGCCAAGGAGGACAGGGGGTCTTGGCCCCCCACTTT. The V gene is TRBV4-1, the J gene TRBJ1-6; 10 nucleotides agree with TRBD1. The J segment lost 18 bases and the V segment lost 1 base, leaving 12 bases of the junction unmatched. The CDR3 runs to 15 residues. CDR1 is MGHRA and CDR2 is YSYEKL in the germline V gene.

This clonotype was detected a few times. The rearrangement joins TRBV7-6 to TRBJ2-1; D might be TRBD2 (5 bases). V shed 4 bases and J shed 8 bases, with 15 bases lying between them. This CDR3 region has 14 residues. CDR1 and CDR2 from the germline V gene are SGHVS and FNYEAQ. As DNA, the CDR3 is TGTGCCAGCAGCTCCCCGGACTGGCACCATGAGCAGTTCTTC. This sequence encodes CASSSPDWHHEQFF.

The chain links TRBV27 to TRBJ2-1; a weak D match, TRBD2 (5 bases). Germline V gene lookup returns CDR1 MNHEY and CDR2 SMNVEV (reference sequence). The CDR3 consists of 14 residues. The ends were cut back, 5 bases at V and 8 bases at J, with 16 bases in the middle. This CDR3 reads CASSPRTERYEQFF. CDR3 sequence (DNA): TGTGCCAGCAGTCCCCGGACTGAACGATATGAGCAGTTCTTC.

Many counts were recorded for this clonotype. The V call is TRBV20-1, the J call TRBJ2-3; no definite D call. The CDR3 is 13 residues long. The V end lost 0 bases, the J end lost 0 bases, and 4 bases lay between the germline ends. The germline gives CDR1 DFQATT, CDR2 SNEGSKA (reference sequence). The CDR3 DNA reads TGCAGTGCTAGAGATCTTAGCACAGATACGCAGTATTTT. It encodes CSARDLSTDTQYF.